The sequence of this T cell receptor beta chain was determined in a study of post-analysis software for immune sequencing data. Unique molecular identifiers had been added to the TCR beta cDNA libraries. Researchers reported roughly 0.5 million cDNA molecules coming from about 0.98 to 11 million T cells. TCRdb fed the PCR reads into MiXCR, producing one record per CDR3 protein. The sample records 650,000 to 900,000 distinct CDR3 sequences, 46% being singletons. Specimen: blood. The source of this sequence is a girl aged 5-17 years with multiple sclerosis.

CDR3 nucleotide sequence: TGTGCCAGCAGTGACGGGACTAGCGGACGCACAGATACGCAGTATTTT. This sequence encodes CASSDGTSGRTDTQYF. The chain employs TRBV6-4 and TRBJ2-3; 11 positions agree with TRBD2. Trimming cost V 2 bases and J 1 base; bases outside gene matches: 2. Germline CDR1 is MRHNA and CDR2 is SNTAGT. The CDR3 extends over 16 amino acids.